The 2 T cell receptor beta chains below were found in one sample sequenced in a study of low-dose radiotherapy and immunotherapy resistance in tumors. The time point was: before trial treatment. Alpha and beta chains were covered, as first-strand cDNA relied on TRAV- and TRBV-specific primers. With a constant-region primer and a V-primer adapter, TCRs were subjected to about 20 PCR cycles of amplification. TCRdb analysed the reads with MiXCR anew, one entry per CDR3 protein. The table records approximately 90,000 distinct CDR3 sequences, around 9.2% of them present only once. Sequencing was performed on PBMCs, taken before treatment. These receptors originate from a male donor with prostate cancer.

This clonotype was seen ten or more times. The rearrangement joins TRBV3-1 to TRBJ2-3; either TRBD1 or TRBD2 may supply D (5 bases each). The CDR3 runs 18 residues. V was cut by 3 bases and J by 7 bases, with 26 bases left in between. CDR1 is LGHDT, CDR2 YNNKEL, per germline (reference sequence). Written as DNA, the CDR3 is TGTGCCAGCAGCCAGACCCCAACGATTCAGGGACGCACTTATACGCAGTATTTT. It is translated as CASSQTPTIQGRTYTQYF.

This clonotype was counted ten times or more. The chain joins TRBV5-4 to TRBJ1-1; no clear D. The CDR3 spans 15 residues. V lost 4 bases, J lost 0 bases, and 13 bases lay in between. Germline assignment: CDR1 SGHNT and CDR2 YYREEE (reference sequence). Here the CDR3 DNA reads TGTGCCAGCAGCAGCTTAGGACGGTTGAACACTGAAGCTTTCTTT. This gives the protein CASSSLGRLNTEAFF.